This T cell receptor beta chain was observed in a study of T cell repertoires in cytomegalovirus infection. Study background: Selection of CMV epitopes for the study included recently identified HLA-C-restricted and well-studied HLA-B-restricted ones. The public TCR beta signatures pointed to both CMV infection and matching HLA type. Study conclusions and caveats: Summed frequency of shared TCR beta families picked out CMV carriers who also had the relevant HLA.

V shed 4 bases and J 3 bases; nucleotides not matched to a gene: 14. The CDR3 length is 18 residues. Germline V gene lookup returns CDR1 SGHVS and CDR2 FNYEAQ. TCRdb analysed the reads with MiXCR anew, one entry per CDR3 protein. The top ten hold 10% to 15% of the sample, which has around 900,000 distinct CDR3 sequences, 31% seen once. There are many counts of this clonotype. Antigen specificity is unknown. The sequencing used cultured CD8+ T cells from PBMCs, collected from culture after CMV antigen stimulation. This receptor was taken from a human donor in good health (CMV status not recorded). Some clones in this sample may be carry-over from other donors' samples. The rearrangement uses TRBV7-6 and TRBJ2-1, with TRBD2 matching 8 bases. The chain's CDR3 is CASSSGGGSGDLYNEQFF. The CDR3 DNA sequence: TGTGCCAGCAGCTCCGGCGGGGGTAGCGGGGATCTCTACAATGAGCAGTTCTTC.